The clone carrying this T cell receptor (beta chain) was found many times. Its antigen is not identified. The data belong to a study of glioma-infiltrating T cells. Deletions cut 6 bases from V and 8 bases from J, with 16 bases between. Germline-derived CDR1 and CDR2 are DFQATT and SNEGSKA (reference sequence). The CDR3 is 13 amino acids. Whole-study results and caveats: Only very few CDR3 sequences appeared in both tissue and blood. A blood CDR3 motif signature was depleted in highly divergent patients.

Amplification of TCR alpha and beta CDR3 regions from RNA used iRepertoire nested multiplex PCR. TCRdb reprocessed the multiplex PCR reads with MiXCR, giving one entry per CDR3 protein. The sample holds a few hundred thousand distinct CDR3 sequences, less than 50% seen once. The source material was glioma tissue, nonneoplastic brain tissue, or PBMCs (not recorded which). This TCR came from a human donor with low-grade glioma or glioblastoma, undergoing nonglioma brain surgery, or in good health (not recorded which). The rearrangement uses TRBV20-1 and TRBJ1-4; D not resolved. The CDR3 DNA reads as TGCAGTGCCTGGTTCGGATTCCAGGAAAAACTGTTTTTT. This translates into CSAWFGFQEKLFF.